This entry lists 24 T cell receptor beta chains sequenced from one sample in a study of spatial heterogeneity in lung cancer. Time point in this sample: sample taken at primary tumor resection. Whole RNA, which was extracted from tumor, nontumor lung tissue or frozen PBMC, was sequenced without any cell sorting. TCRdb re-called the 5' RACE reads through MiXCR, storing one row per CDR3 protein. The table lists around 89,000 distinct CDR3 sequences, approximately 12% of them singletons. Material: PBMCs, obtained at surgery. These receptors originate from a male donor with early-stage non-small cell lung cancer.

This clonotype was picked up a small number of times. This rearrangement joins TRBV5-5 to TRBJ2-3; D not resolved. Germline values: CDR1 SGHKS, CDR2 YYEKEE (reference sequence). The CDR3 totals 14 residues. Trimming removed 1 base from V and 0 bases from J, with 6 bases in between. In nucleotides, the CDR3 is TGTGCCAGCAGCTTGTTGGTAAGCACAGATACGCAGTATTTT. Translated: CASSLLVSTDTQYF.

This clonotype was observed a few times. The genes are TRBV2 and TRBJ2-1; TRBD1 matches at 7 bases. V shed 6 bases, J shed 1 base, and the junction held 0 bases outside the gene matches. CDR3 length: 13 amino acids. The germline CDR1 and CDR2 sequences are SNHLY and FYNNEI. The CDR3: CASRGQSYNEQFF. For the CDR3, the DNA is TGTGCCAGCAGGGGACAGTCCTACAATGAGCAGTTCTTC. The full variable domain, rest sourced from reference TRBV2 and TRBJ2-1, is EPEVTQTPSHQVTQMGQEVILRCVPISNHLYFYWYRQILGQKVEFLVSFYNNEISEKSEIFDDQFSVERPDGSNFTLKIRSTKLEDSAMYFCASRGQSYNEQFFGPGTRLTVL.

CDR3 coding DNA: TGTGCCAGCAGCCAAGGGACCTTCAATCAGCCCCAGCATTTT. It is translated as CASSQGTFNQPQHF. This sequence joins TRBV14 and TRBJ1-5; D gene ambiguous. In germline, CDR1 is SGHDN, CDR2 FVKESK. The V and J ends lost 1 base and 3 bases respectively, with 7 bases between them. The CDR3 is 14 amino acids. Looking up the rest from reference TRBV14 and TRBJ1-5 gives the full variable domain: EAGVTQFPSHSVIEKGQTVTLRCDPISGHDNLYWYRRVMGKEIKFLLHFVKESKQDESGMPNNRFLAERTGGTYSTLKVQPAELEDSGVYFCASSQGTFNQPQHFGDGTRLSIL.

V gene TRBV4-2 combines with J gene TRBJ2-7; D is possibly TRBD2 (6 bases). Deletions cut 0 bases from V and 7 bases from J, with 13 bases between. Looked up from germline, CDR1 is LGHNA and CDR2 is YNFKEQ. CDR3 length equals 14 residues. The CDR3 sequence is CASSQDRQAGEQYF. In nucleotides, the CDR3 is TGTGCCAGCAGCCAAGATCGCCAGGCGGGAGAGCAGTACTTC.

This clonotype was seen more than once but under ten times. The rearrangement links TRBV29-1 to TRBJ2-7; 11 bases match TRBD1. V lost 7 bases, J lost 2 bases, and 4 bases stayed unmatched. Germline V gene data show CDR1 as SQVTM and CDR2 as ANQGSEA. The CDR3 totals 13 residues. CDR3 protein: CSAGTGGPYEQYF. The CDR3, as DNA: TGCAGCGCTGGGACAGGGGGACCCTACGAGCAGTACTTC.

The rearrangement links TRBV20-1 to TRBJ2-7, with TRBD1 as a possible D gene (6 bases). Trimming pared 4 bases from V and 6 bases from J, leaving 22 bases between. The CDR3 loop spans 15 amino acids. Germline CDR1 reads DFQATT; CDR2 reads SNEGSKA (reference sequence). The CDR3 bases are TGCAGTGCTACCAGTCAGGGACAAATCCAGCGCGAGCAGTACTTC. This sequence encodes CSATSQGQIQREQYF.

V gene TRBV7-3 combines with J gene TRBJ2-2, with TRBD1 identical over 7 bases. The CDR3 has 15 amino acids. V dropped 0 bases and J dropped 7; count of bases not matched to a gene: 5. Germline V gives CDR1 SGHTA, CDR2 FQGTGA. CDR3 nucleotides: TGTGCCAGCAGCTTAACGGTGACAGGGCACGGGGAGCTGTTTTTT. It codes for CASSLTVTGHGELFF.

This clonotype has ten or more counts. The gene calls are TRBV7-9 and TRBJ1-1; 9 bases map to TRBD1. The J segment lost 1 base and the V segment lost 7 bases, leaving 4 bases of the junction unmatched. The CDR3 totals 14 residues. CDR1 is SEHNR and CDR2 is FQNEAQ in the germline V gene (reference sequence). This chain's CDR3 is CASNRGPRNTEAFF. CDR3 sequence (DNA): TGTGCCAGCAACAGGGGGCCTAGGAACACTGAAGCTTTCTTT. Combining the CDR3 with reference TRBV7-9 and TRBJ1-1 gives the whole variable domain DTGVSQNPRHKITKRGQNVTFRCDPISEHNRLYWYRQTLGQGPEFLTYFQNEAQLEKSRLLSDRFSAERPKGSFSTLEIQRTEQGDSAMYLCASNRGPRNTEAFFGQGTRLTVV.

This clonotype was counted a few times. The chain links TRBV9 to TRBJ2-5, with 7 bases fitting TRBD1. This CDR3 contains 18 residues. Germline CDR1 is SGDLS and CDR2 is YYNGEE. The V and J ends lost 3 bases and 1 base, in that order; junction bases with no gene match: 15. Written as DNA, the CDR3 is TGTGCCAGCAGCGGAGGGGGCCGGGCAGCACCCCTCCAAGAGACCCAGTACTTC. Protein: CASSGGGRAAPLQETQYF.

In this sample, this clonotype turned up many times. The chain recombines TRBV9 with TRBJ1-4, with D tentatively TRBD1 (5 bases). The ends were cut back, 1 base at V and 8 bases at J, with 12 bases in the middle. The CDR3 spans 14 residues. Per germline, CDR1 SGDLS and CDR2 YYNGEE. The CDR3 nucleotides read TGTGCCAGCAGCGTAAGTCAGGGAGGAGAAAAACTGTTTTTT. Residues: CASSVSQGGEKLFF. The full variable domain, in which reference TRBV9 and TRBJ1-4 provide the parts outside the CDR3, is DSGVTQTPKHLITATGQRVTLRCSPRSGDLSVYWYQQSLDQGLQFLIQYYNGEERAKGNILERFSAQQFPDLHSELNLSSLELGDSALYFCASSVSQGGEKLFFGSGTQLSVL.

The chain has TRBV6-1 and TRBJ1-2; tentatively, D is TRBD1 (5 bases). The CDR3 length is 12 residues. Germline V lookup: CDR1 MNHNS, CDR2 SASEGT. V shed 8 bases and J shed 4 bases, with 11 bases lying between them. CDR3 loop: CASSEGTYGYTF. The DNA of the CDR3 is TGTGCCAGCTCCGAGGGGACCTATGGCTACACCTTC.

V gene TRBV3-1 combines with J gene TRBJ1-2; D possibly corresponds to TRBD1 (5 bases). The CDR3 runs to 11 residues. Trimming removed 1 base at V and 13 bases at J, with 10 bases between. The germline V gene encodes CDR1 LGHDT and CDR2 YNNKEL (reference sequence). The CDR3 bases are TGTGCCAGCAGCCAAGTGAGACAGATCACCTTC. Translating gives CASSQVRQITF.

This chain links TRBV29-1 with TRBJ1-1; D is unresolved. CDR1 and CDR2 (germline): SQVTM, ANQGSEA. The CDR3 has 11 residues. Trimming left V 7 bases short and J 7 bases short, with 13 bases between. CDR3: CSAVGLDEAFF. In nucleotides, the CDR3 is TGCAGCGCGGTGGGTTTGGATGAAGCTTTCTTT.

This clonotype was counted many times. The V gene is TRBV7-9, the J gene TRBJ1-1; D remains unclear. Between the trimmed V and J ends, which lost 2 bases and 1 base, there was a span of 11 bases. This CDR3 contains 15 residues. The germline gives CDR1 SEHNR, CDR2 FQNEAQ (reference sequence). The CDR3 region has the DNA TGTGCCAGCAGCTTATTAAACAGCCCGAACACTGAAGCTTTCTTT. Its translation is CASSLLNSPNTEAFF.

The chain has TRBV29-1 and TRBJ1-2; 7 nucleotides match TRBD1. The CDR3 length is 13 residues. With 4 bases clipped from V and 8 bases from J, the junction kept 10 bases outside the gene matches. CDR1 is SQVTM and CDR2 is ANQGSEA in the germline V gene. The CDR3 DNA is TGCAGCGTTGGTAGGGGGCTCGGAGAAGGCTACACCTTC. Translating gives CSVGRGLGEGYTF.

The chain joins TRBV4-2 to TRBJ2-3; 7 bases line up with TRBD2. Germline CDR1 is LGHNA and CDR2 is YNFKEQ. CDR3 length equals 15 residues. V was pared by 2 bases and J by 1 base, with 3 bases of the junction left unmatched. The CDR3 DNA sequence: TGTGCCAGCAGCCAAACTAGCGCCCGCACAGATACGCAGTATTTT. It specifies CASSQTSARTDTQYF.

The chain has TRBV7-9 and TRBJ2-3; 9 bases match TRBD2. V lost 3 bases and J lost 4; bases outside the gene matches: 5. This CDR3 is built from 15 residues. CDR1 SEHNR and CDR2 FQNEAQ come from the germline V gene (reference sequence). The CDR3 nucleotides are TGTGCCAGCAGCTTTAGCGGGAGCCCCGCAGATACGCAGTATTTT. It is translated as CASSFSGSPADTQYF.

As to this clonotype: A junction boundary mismatches the germline segment, possibly from a read error. The CDR3 DNA sequence: TGCAGTGCTAGGGACAGGCTGGGGTGGGAGGAAAAACTGCTTTTT. Translation gives CSARDRLGWEEKLLF. The rearrangement joins TRBV20-1 to TRBJ1-4, with 7 nucleotides matching TRBD1. The CDR3 covers 15 residues. Germline V gene lookup returns CDR1 DFQATT and CDR2 SNEGSKA (reference sequence).

This clonotype was detected many times. This chain connects TRBV12-3 or TRBV12-4 to TRBJ2-5; tentatively, D is TRBD1 (6 bases). The CDR3 length is 15 residues. The V and J ends lost 4 bases and 4 bases respectively, with 16 bases between them. CDR3 sequence: CASSSPGEGRETQYF. CDR3 DNA sequence: TGTGCCAGCAGTTCCCCAGGGGAAGGTAGAGAGACCCAGTACTTC.

The rearrangement uses TRBV7-6 and TRBJ2-1; weak D call: TRBD2 (5 bases). The CDR3 consists of 13 residues. Trimming took off 5 bases at V and 3 bases at J, with 8 bases between the two ends. Germline lookup yields CDR1 SGHVS and CDR2 FNYEAQ. CDR3 nucleotide sequence: TGTGCCAGCAGCCGTGAGGGCTACAATGAGCAGTTCTTC. Protein: CASSREGYNEQFF.

This clonotype was seen more than once but under ten times. The chain couples TRBV7-9 to TRBJ1-2; D not resolved. Germline assignment: CDR1 SEHNR and CDR2 FQNEAQ (reference sequence). This CDR3 has 16 amino acids. V gave up 5 bases and J gave up 0 bases, with 16 bases separating them. CDR3 sequence: CASSHDSVHTNYGYTF. The CDR3 coding sequence is TGTGCCAGCAGCCACGATTCCGTTCATACTAACTATGGCTACACCTTC.

The rearrangement joins TRBV27 to TRBJ2-7; the match to TRBD1 covers 7 bases. The CDR3 extends over 13 amino acids. Trimming cost V 6 bases and J 6 bases; bases outside gene matches: 8. Germline V gene sequence: CDR1 MNHEY, CDR2 SMNVEV (reference sequence). As DNA, the CDR3 is TGTGCCAGCAGAGTAACAGGGGTGAGCGAGCAGTACTTC. Its translation: CASRVTGVSEQYF.

A few counts support this clonotype. The chain joins TRBV7-2 to TRBJ2-3; 9 bases agree with TRBD2. The V and J ends lost 5 bases and 0 bases, in that order; junction bases with no gene match: 6. The CDR3 covers 16 residues. Germline-derived CDR1 and CDR2 are SGHTA and FQGNSA. This chain's CDR3 is CASSPRTSESTDTQYF. The CDR3 DNA reads as TGTGCCAGCAGCCCCCGGACTAGCGAGAGCACAGATACGCAGTATTTT.

This clonotype showed up just a few times. The V gene is TRBV12-3 or TRBV12-4, the J gene TRBJ2-1; no firm D call. CDR3 size: 14 residues. Trimming stripped 6 bases from V and 3 bases from J, with 12 bases between. The DNA for the CDR3 is TGTGCCAGCAGCCAGACGGCCCTCTACAATGAGCAGTTCTTC. Encoded protein: CASSQTALYNEQFF.